The 28 T cell receptor beta chains below all came from one sample that was sequenced in a study of blood T cell repertoires in COVID-19 (TCRdb year 2020). The library was built by means of the immunoSEQ multiplex PCR assay. Entries here come from immuneACCESS through TCRdb and include only in-frame sequences with V and J called. Some clones fail to appear in such tables; in the studies checked, an unresolved V gene covers under half of the shortfall, and the cause of the remainder is unknown. Across this sample there are around 270,000 clones, with more than 85% seen only once. The ten biggest clones cover about 5% of the sample. The sequencing input was peripheral blood. The receptors were gathered from a man aged 40-50 years with acute or convalescent COVID-19.

The rearrangement links TRBV5-8 to TRBJ1-2; D is unresolved. The CDR3 covers 13 residues. The germline CDR1 and CDR2 sequences are SGHTS and YDEGEE. V was pared by 4 bases and J by 3 bases, with 10 bases between. The DNA of the CDR3 is TGTGCCAGCAGCCGAGCGGGTGACTATGGCTACACCTTC. Protein sequence: CASSRAGDYGYTF.

The rearrangement joins TRBV7-9 to TRBJ1-1; D unresolved. The CDR3 totals 13 residues. The germline V gene encodes CDR1 SEHNR and CDR2 FQNEAQ (reference sequence). V dropped 5 bases and J dropped 10 bases, with 17 bases sitting between them. CDR3 loop: CASSPSIFRGAFF. CDR3 sequence (DNA): TGTGCCAGCAGCCCCTCGATTTTTCGCGGAGCTTTCTTT.

This clone was seen a handful of times. The chain uses TRBV5-6 and TRBJ2-7; D gene unclear. The CDR3 length is 15 residues. V was shortened by 2 bases and J by 2 bases, with 14 bases between the two germline ends. The germline V gene encodes CDR1 SGHDT and CDR2 YYEEEE. The CDR3 bases are TGTGCCAGCAGCTTAGAACAGTATATTACCTACGAGCAGTACTTC. Its protein is CASSLEQYITYEQYF.

V gene TRBV7-9 combines with J gene TRBJ1-2; D call uncertain. Germline assignment: CDR1 SEHNR and CDR2 FQNEAQ (reference sequence). Trimming removed 1 base at V and 8 bases at J, with 8 bases between. This CDR3 is built from 12 residues. CDR3 region: CASSLETRGYTF. CDR3 DNA sequence: TGTGCCAGCAGCTTAGAAACAAGAGGCTACACCTTC.

The chain uses TRBV5-1 and TRBJ1-1; TRBD1 matches 7 bases. The CDR3 consists of 14 residues. The V segment lost 4 bases and the J segment 3 bases; nucleotides outside the gene matches: 6. Germline V gene lookup returns CDR1 SGHRS and CDR2 YFSETQ. The CDR3 nucleotides are TGCGCCAGCAGCCTACCCGACAGGGACACTGAAGCTTTCTTT. The encoded protein is CASSLPDRDTEAFF.

This clone was seen only once. The V and J genes are TRBV20-1 and TRBJ1-4; D is unclear. The CDR3 contains 14 residues. V was shortened by 3 bases and J by 7 bases, with 15 bases between the two germline ends. The germline V gene has CDR1 DFQATT and CDR2 SNEGSKA (reference sequence). CDR3 region: CSASPGSVGEKLFF. CDR3 coding DNA: TGCAGTGCTAGTCCAGGATCGGTTGGTGAAAAACTGTTTTTT.

The chain carries TRBV4-1 and TRBJ2-3; TRBD1 agrees at 9 bases. The CDR3 length is 17 residues. Germline V gene sequence: CDR1 MGHRA, CDR2 YSYEKL. V trimming: 2 bases; J trimming: 2 bases; junction bases outside the gene matches: 8. CDR3 DNA: TGCGCCAGCAGCCAATTTCCCGGGACAGGGAACACAGATACGCAGTATTTT. This codes for CASSQFPGTGNTDTQYF.

The chain combines TRBV2 with TRBJ1-6, with 9 bases fitting TRBD1. The CDR3 is made up of 15 amino acids. Germline V CDR1 and CDR2: SNHLY, FYNNEI. The J segment lost 7 bases and the V segment lost 8 bases, leaving 9 bases of the junction unmatched. The CDR3 loop is CASGRDRVSNSPLHF. The DNA of the CDR3 is TGTGCCAGCGGCCGGGACAGGGTGTCGAATTCACCCCTCCACTTT.

This chain uses TRBV7-9 with TRBJ2-6; the D is unclear. The CDR3 is 15 amino acids. V was clipped by 1 base and J by 0 bases, with 4 bases between them. Per the germline V gene, CDR1 is SEHNR and CDR2 is FQNEAQ (reference sequence). The CDR3 nucleotides are TGTGCCAGCAGCTTAGGGAGCTCTGGGGCCAACGTCCTGACTTTC. It yields the protein CASSLGSSGANVLTF.

This clone was seen a single time. The rearrangement joins TRBV6-1 to TRBJ1-2, with D hard to call. With 1 base removed from V and 5 bases from J, the gap between germline ends came to 5 bases. Germline V gene lookup returns CDR1 MNHNS and CDR2 SASEGT. There are 12 residues in the CDR3. This CDR3 is CASSEVKYGYTF. In DNA, the CDR3 is TGTGCCAGCAGTGAAGTTAAATATGGCTACACCTTC.

This chain joins TRBV10-3 and TRBJ1-2; 9 nucleotides match TRBD1. V gave up 7 bases and J gave up 5 bases; unmatched junction bases: 8. Germline V lookup: CDR1 ENHRY, CDR2 SYGVKD. The CDR3 has 14 amino acids. CDR3 DNA sequence: TGTGCCATCACTCGGGACAGGGTAGGATATGGCTACACCTTC. It specifies CAITRDRVGYGYTF.

This clone was detected only once. CDR3 region: CASSQDRTGIRKSYNEQFF. The CDR3 DNA reads TGCGCCAGCAGCCAAGATAGGACAGGGATAAGAAAGTCCTACAATGAGCAGTTCTTC. The chain employs TRBV4-1 and TRBJ2-1, with 8 bases fitting TRBD1. Losses at the gene ends were 0 bases for V and 1 base for J; bases not matched to a gene: 11. From germline, CDR1 is MGHRA and CDR2 YSYEKL. The CDR3 covers 19 residues.

This chain links TRBV25-1 with TRBJ1-2; maybe TRBD1 (5 bases). The V end lost 1 base, the J end lost 4 bases, and 13 bases lay between the germline ends. This CDR3 is built from 15 residues. Germline CDR1 is MGHDK and CDR2 is SYGVNS. CDR3 nucleotide sequence: TGTGCCAGCAGTGAATCCGGAAGACAGATCTATGGCTACACCTTC. It encodes CASSESGRQIYGYTF.

The rearrangement uses TRBV12-5 and TRBJ1-1; D possibly corresponds to TRBD1 (5 bases). Trimming cost V 5 bases and J 6 bases, with 10 bases left between them. The CDR3 length is 12 residues. Germline V lookup: CDR1 LGHNT, CDR2 FRNRAP. The CDR3 sequence: CASGVGGAEAFF. The CDR3 DNA reads as TGTGCTAGTGGTGTCGGGGGGGCTGAAGCTTTCTTT.

This sequence joins TRBV7-8 and TRBJ1-2; possibly TRBD1 for D (5 bases). V shed 5 bases and J shed 1 base, with 14 bases lying between them. The CDR3 is made up of 15 amino acids. Germline CDR1 is SGHVS and CDR2 is FQNEAQ. The CDR3 region has the DNA TGTGCCAGCAGCACCATCAGGGATAATAACTATGGCTACACCTTC. This gives the protein CASSTIRDNNYGYTF.

Only one count was recorded for this clone. The chain is built from TRBV5-1 and TRBJ1-6; D unclear. CDR3 length equals 15 residues. CDR1 and CDR2 (germline): SGHRS, YFSETQ. V lost 3 bases and J lost 9, with 16 bases in between. The CDR3 bases are TGCGCCAGCAGCTATACGACGTGGCCTAGTTCACCCCTCCACTTT. This encodes CASSYTTWPSSPLHF.

The J gene is TRBJ1-4, the V gene TRBV29-1; 9 nucleotides align to TRBD1. The germline V gene has CDR1 SQVTM and CDR2 ANQGSEA. The CDR3 contains 14 residues. V shed 6 bases, J shed 3 bases, and the junction held 5 bases outside the gene matches. The CDR3, as DNA: TGCAGCGTGGGACAGGGTTTATCTAATGAAAAACTGTTTTTT. Translated, it gives CSVGQGLSNEKLFF.

The chain carries TRBV5-4 and TRBJ1-1; TRBD1 agrees at 9 bases. Germline loops: CDR1 SGHNT, CDR2 YYREEE (reference sequence). CDR3 length: 14 amino acids. The junction had 4 bases not matched to a gene; V was cut back by 6 bases and J by 1 base. CDR3 sequence (DNA): TGTGCCAGCAAACCGGGACAGGGGAACACTGAAGCTTTCTTT. Translated: CASKPGQGNTEAFF.

This chain links TRBV5-1 with TRBJ1-1; the match to TRBD1 covers 7 bases. Germline V lookup: CDR1 SGHRS, CDR2 YFSETQ. J was trimmed by 7 bases and V by 4 bases; bases with no gene match: 10. The CDR3 contains 14 residues. The DNA of the CDR3 is TGCGCCAGCAGCCCCTTAATAGGGGGCGGTGAAGCTTTCTTT. Encoded protein: CASSPLIGGGEAFF.

This chain joins TRBV7-6 and TRBJ1-6; 10 nucleotides agree with TRBD1. After removal of 5 bases from V and 9 bases from J, the junction contained 10 bases not matched to a gene. The germline V gene encodes CDR1 SGHVS and CDR2 FNYEAQ. The CDR3 has 16 residues. CDR3 residues: CASSQRETGGSSPLHF. CDR3 nucleotides: TGTGCCAGCAGCCAACGGGAGACAGGGGGCTCTTCACCCCTCCACTTT. The complete variable domain, with remaining parts taken from reference TRBV7-6 and TRBJ1-6, reads GAGVSQSPRYKVTKRGQDVALRCDPISGHVSLYWYRQALGQGPEFLTYFNYEAQQDKSGLPNDRFSAERPEGSISTLTIQRTEQRDSAMYRCASSQRETGGSSPLHFGNGTRLTVT.

The gene calls are TRBV20-1 and TRBJ1-1, with TRBD1 identical over 8 bases. V shed 3 bases, J shed 11 bases, and the junction held 8 bases outside the gene matches. CDR3 length equals 12 residues. Germline V gene data show CDR1 as DFQATT and CDR2 as SNEGSKA (reference sequence). The CDR3 sequence is CSASGAGDRAFF. The CDR3 coding sequence is TGCAGTGCTAGTGGGGCCGGGGACAGGGCTTTCTTT.

J is TRBJ1-6 and V is TRBV15, with 8 bases fitting TRBD1. After removal of 0 bases from V and 7 bases from J, the junction contained 8 bases not matched to a gene. Germline loops: CDR1 LNHNV, CDR2 YYDKDF (reference sequence). The CDR3 covers 17 residues. CDR3 in amino acids: CATSREYQGARNSPLHF. The DNA for the CDR3 is TGTGCCACCAGCAGAGAATACCAGGGGGCGAGAAATTCACCCCTCCACTTT.

This rearrangement joins TRBV5-1 to TRBJ1-1; 7 bases align to TRBD1. This CDR3 comprises 14 residues. The germline V gene encodes CDR1 SGHRS and CDR2 YFSETQ. Trimming cost V 2 bases and J 4 bases; bases outside gene matches: 5. The CDR3: CASSLGGDGTEAFF. CDR3 DNA: TGCGCCAGCAGCTTAGGGGGCGATGGCACTGAAGCTTTCTTT.

The chain employs TRBV27 and TRBJ2-6; weak D call: TRBD1 (6 bases). The CDR3 contains 15 residues. V lost 6 bases to trimming and J lost 2 bases, with 11 bases between them. Per the germline V gene, CDR1 is MNHEY and CDR2 is SMNVEV (reference sequence). The CDR3 reads CASSEQGPGANVLTF. The CDR3 DNA follows: TGTGCCAGCAGCGAACAGGGCCCTGGGGCCAACGTCCTGACTTTC. Variable domain in full (rest from reference TRBV27 and TRBJ2-6): EAQVTQNPRYLITVTGKKLTVTCSQNMNHEYMSWYRQDPGLGLRQIYYSMNVEVTDKGDVPEGYKVSRKEKRNFPLILESPSPNQTSLYFCASSEQGPGANVLTFGAGSRLTVL.

This rearrangement joins TRBV5-6 to TRBJ2-2; D is perhaps TRBD1 (6 bases). The CDR3 sequence is 14 residues long. V was cut by 3 bases and J by 5 bases, with 11 bases left in between. Germline CDR1 and CDR2: SGHDT and YYEEEE. The CDR3 DNA sequence: TGTGCCAGCAGCTACGACAGGCGGACCGGGGAGCTGTTTTTT. Translating it yields CASSYDRRTGELFF.

The chain uses TRBV15 and TRBJ1-1; 11 bases are a match to TRBD1. CDR1 LNHNV and CDR2 YYDKDF come from the germline V gene (reference sequence). This CDR3 comprises 15 residues. The V gene end was trimmed by 2 bases and the J gene end by 4 bases; junction bases not matched to a gene: 3. The CDR3 spells CATSRWDRGATEAFF. CDR3 sequence (DNA): TGTGCCACCAGCAGATGGGACAGGGGGGCCACTGAAGCTTTCTTT.

CDR3 coding DNA: TGTGCCAGCAGCCGAGACAGCCTAGCGGGGACTGAAGCTTTCTTT. Its protein is CASSRDSLAGTEAFF. J is TRBJ1-1 and V is TRBV3-1 (or the pseudogene TRBV3-2), with D perhaps TRBD1 (5 bases). Trimming cost V 4 bases and J 5 bases, with 17 bases left between them. Germline lookup yields CDR1 LGHDT and CDR2 YNNKEL (reference sequence). The CDR3 length is 15 residues.

V is TRBV7-2 and J is TRBJ2-1; D might be TRBD2 (5 bases). The germline gives CDR1 SGHTA, CDR2 FQGNSA. With 1 base removed from V and 7 bases from J, the gap between germline ends came to 14 bases. The CDR3 contains 15 residues. CDR3 region: CASSLVLGGGNEQFF. CDR3 nucleotide sequence: TGTGCCAGCAGCTTAGTATTAGGAGGTGGGAATGAGCAGTTCTTC.